Listed below are T cell receptor beta chains from one sample, sequenced in a study of shared clonotypes between healthy human individuals. Sequencing was performed with immunoSEQ multiplex PCR; in TCRdb, only in-frame clones are kept and a portion is missing. The sample shows about 1.9 million clones, around 93% of them seen only once. Sequencing was done on a sample of naive CD8+ T cells from PBMCs. The receptors derive from a man between 18 and 29 years old in good health. Some clones in this sample may be carry-over from other donors' samples. The CDR3 runs from the conserved cysteine through the conserved F or W. Each record gives: V gene, J gene, clone size, D gene, CDR3 DNA, CDR3 protein. A D gene is named only where the DNA matches it firmly. The size field is filled for only some rows; it gives once, few, many or a size class.

V gene: TRBV13
J gene: TRBJ1-2
clone size: .
D gene: .
CDR3 DNA: TGTGCCAGCAGCTTAGGCTCGCCGGGGGGGGCGAAGACCTTC
CDR3 protein: CASSLGSPGGAKTF

V gene: TRBV5-4
J gene: TRBJ2-7
clone size: .
D gene: .
CDR3 DNA: TGTGCCAGCAGCGGCGGTACCTACGAGCAGTACTTC
CDR3 protein: CASSGGTYEQYF

V gene: TRBV27
J gene: TRBJ2-7
clone size: .
D gene: TRBD1
CDR3 DNA: TGTGCCAGCAGTAGGGCCGGGACAGGGAAGGACTACGAGCAGTACTTC
CDR3 protein: CASSRAGTGKDYEQYF

V gene: TRBV27
J gene: TRBJ2-1
clone size: .
D gene: TRBD2
CDR3 DNA: TGTGCCAGCAGTTTGTCCTCGGGGGGGATCGTGTACAATGAGCAGTTCTTC
CDR3 protein: CASSLSSGGIVYNEQFF

V gene: TRBV29-1
J gene: TRBJ2-7
clone size: few
D gene: .
CDR3 DNA: TGCAGCGTTGAAGATCGAGTAGAGAGGGAGCGAAGTAGGAGCTCCTACGAGCAGTACTTC
CDR3 protein: CSVEDRVERERSRSSYEQYF

V gene: TRBV28
J gene: TRBJ2-7
clone size: .
D gene: TRBD2
CDR3 DNA: TGTGCCAGCATGACTAGCGGTCACTACGAGCAGTACTTC
CDR3 protein: CASMTSGHYEQYF

V gene: TRBV23-1
J gene: TRBJ1-2
clone size: .
D gene: .
CDR3 DNA: TGCGCCAGCGGAGACTGCCCTAACTATGGCTACACCTTC
CDR3 protein: CASGDCPNYGYTF

V gene: TRBV27
J gene: TRBJ2-7
clone size: .
D gene: .
CDR3 DNA: TGTGCCAGCAGTTTAGTGGGGGCGCGGGACGAGCAGTACTTC
CDR3 protein: CASSLVGARDEQYF

V gene: TRBV5-1
J gene: TRBJ2-3
clone size: .
D gene: .
CDR3 DNA: TGCGCCAGCAGCTTGGGGAATCCAGATACGCAGTATTTT
CDR3 protein: CASSLGNPDTQYF

V gene: TRBV4-3
J gene: TRBJ1-5
clone size: .
D gene: .
CDR3 DNA: TGCGCCAGCAGCCAGTACCGGGACTCAACTCCGCCCCAGCATTTT
CDR3 protein: CASSQYRDSTPPQHF

V gene: TRBV15
J gene: TRBJ2-1
clone size: .
D gene: TRBD2
CDR3 DNA: TGTGCCACCAGCGCGGGAGAAGGGAATGAGCAGTTCTTC
CDR3 protein: CATSAGEGNEQFF

V gene: TRBV6-1
J gene: TRBJ2-5
clone size: .
D gene: .
CDR3 DNA: TGTGCCAGCAGTGAGGAACCGTTTTGGGGGACGCAAGAGACCCAGTACTTC
CDR3 protein: CASSEEPFWGTQETQYF

V gene: TRBV9
J gene: TRBJ1-4
clone size: .
D gene: .
CDR3 DNA: TGTGCCAGCAGCGCACAGGGTAATAATGAAAAACTGTTTTTT
CDR3 protein: CASSAQGNNEKLFF

V gene: TRBV28
J gene: TRBJ2-3
clone size: .
D gene: .
CDR3 DNA: TGTGCCAGCAGTTTATTCCCTAGGCCCCCCACAGATACGCAGTATTTT
CDR3 protein: CASSLFPRPPTDTQYF

V gene: TRBV27
J gene: TRBJ1-2
clone size: few
D gene: .
CDR3 DNA: TGTGCCAGCAGTTCCCTGGGGGACCCCTATGGCTACACCTTC
CDR3 protein: CASSSLGDPYGYTF

V gene: TRBV29-1
J gene: TRBJ2-5
clone size: .
D gene: .
CDR3 DNA: TGCAGCGTTGTAGGTGGGGTCGTGGAGACCCAGTACTTC
CDR3 protein: CSVVGGVVETQYF

V gene: TRBV5-1
J gene: TRBJ2-7
clone size: .
D gene: TRBD2
CDR3 DNA: TGCGCCAGCAGCCAAACCCTCCTAGCGGGAGTGGGTAGGGGATCGTACGAGCAGTACTTC
CDR3 protein: CASSQTLLAGVGRGSYEQYF

V gene: TRBV4-1
J gene: TRBJ1-2
clone size: few
D gene: .
CDR3 DNA: TGCGCCAGCAGCCAAACCGCCGGGGCAGCTTCTAACTATGGCTACACCTTC
CDR3 protein: CASSQTAGAASNYGYTF

V gene: TRBV28
J gene: TRBJ1-3
clone size: .
D gene: .
CDR3 DNA: TGTGCCAGCAGTCTGGGGGGGGCTGGAAACACCATATATTTT
CDR3 protein: CASSLGGAGNTIYF

V gene: TRBV9
J gene: TRBJ1-1
clone size: .
D gene: .
CDR3 DNA: TGTGCCAGCAGCGCCTCACAGAGTAGAGGCCCTGAAGCTTTCTTT
CDR3 protein: CASSASQSRGPEAFF

V gene: TRBV19
J gene: TRBJ2-3
clone size: .
D gene: .
CDR3 DNA: TGTGCCAGTAGTCCTCGGGCCTACACAGATACGCAGTATTTT
CDR3 protein: CASSPRAYTDTQYF

V gene: TRBV7-9
J gene: TRBJ2-1
clone size: .
D gene: TRBD2
CDR3 DNA: TGTGCCAGCAGCTCAGCGGGAGGGAGGGGTGAGCAGTTCTTC
CDR3 protein: CASSSAGGRGEQFF

V gene: TRBV15
J gene: TRBJ1-2
clone size: .
D gene: .
CDR3 DNA: TGTGCCACCAGCAGAGATCGGCCAGCCTACTATGGCTACACCTTC
CDR3 protein: CATSRDRPAYYGYTF

V gene: TRBV9
J gene: TRBJ2-3
clone size: .
D gene: .
CDR3 DNA: TGTGCCAGCAGCGTAGGGTCCTCAGATACGCAGTATTTT
CDR3 protein: CASSVGSSDTQYF

V gene: TRBV19
J gene: TRBJ1-5
clone size: .
D gene: TRBD1
CDR3 DNA: TGTGCCAGTATCGGGCAGGGGGCATATCAGCCCCAGCATTTT
CDR3 protein: CASIGQGAYQPQHF

V gene: TRBV11-2
J gene: TRBJ2-1
clone size: .
D gene: TRBD2
CDR3 DNA: TGTGCCAGCAGCCCAGCGGGAGGGCTAGGGAATGAGCAGTTCTTC
CDR3 protein: CASSPAGGLGNEQFF

V gene: TRBV4-1
J gene: TRBJ2-5
clone size: .
D gene: .
CDR3 DNA: TGCGCCAGCAGCCAAGTTCAGGCTAATCAAGAGACCCAGTACTTC
CDR3 protein: CASSQVQANQETQYF

V gene: TRBV9
J gene: TRBJ2-7
clone size: .
D gene: .
CDR3 DNA: TGTGCCAGCAGCCCCGGGCCCAGCGGCGAGCAGTACTTC
CDR3 protein: CASSPGPSGEQYF

V gene: TRBV7-2
J gene: TRBJ2-7
clone size: .
D gene: TRBD1
CDR3 DNA: TGTGCCAGCAGCTATTGGACAGGGGGCTTAGGCGAGCAGTACTTC
CDR3 protein: CASSYWTGGLGEQYF

V gene: TRBV7-9
J gene: TRBJ2-3
clone size: .
D gene: .
CDR3 DNA: TGTGCCAGCAGCACTAGACCTCGAGGGTTGGAGGCGCAGTATTTT
CDR3 protein: CASSTRPRGLEAQYF

V gene: TRBV7-8
J gene: TRBJ2-3
clone size: .
D gene: .
CDR3 DNA: TGTGCCAGCAGCCCCCCCCTGAGAACAGATACGCAGTATTTT
CDR3 protein: CASSPPLRTDTQYF

V gene: TRBV28
J gene: TRBJ1-1
clone size: .
D gene: .
CDR3 DNA: TGTGCCAGCAGATTTTCGGACACTGAAGCTTTCTTT
CDR3 protein: CASRFSDTEAFF

V gene: TRBV7-2
J gene: TRBJ1-5
clone size: .
D gene: .
CDR3 DNA: TGTGCCAGCAGCGCGTACAGCTATAGCAATCAGCCCCAGCATTTT
CDR3 protein: CASSAYSYSNQPQHF

V gene: TRBV6-5
J gene: TRBJ1-1
clone size: .
D gene: TRBD1
CDR3 DNA: TGTGCCAGCAGCTCCGGACAGGATGAAGCTTTCTTT
CDR3 protein: CASSSGQDEAFF

V gene: TRBV11-2
J gene: TRBJ2-1
clone size: .
D gene: .
CDR3 DNA: TGTGCCAGCAGCTTAGAAGGGGGTAACGACTACAATGAGCAGTTCTTC
CDR3 protein: CASSLEGGNDYNEQFF

V gene: TRBV9
J gene: TRBJ2-3
clone size: .
D gene: .
CDR3 DNA: TGTGCCAGCAGCGTAGCCGGGGGCCGTCCCACAGATACGCAGTATTTT
CDR3 protein: CASSVAGGRPTDTQYF

V gene: TRBV27
J gene: TRBJ2-5
clone size: .
D gene: .
CDR3 DNA: TGTGCCAGCAGTTTTTATCCAGACTTGGAGACCCAGTACTTC
CDR3 protein: CASSFYPDLETQYF

V gene: TRBV30
J gene: TRBJ2-1
clone size: once
D gene: .
CDR3 DNA: TGTGCCTGGGATCGTAGTTATGAGCAGTTCTTC
CDR3 protein: CAWDRSYEQFF

V gene: TRBV7-8
J gene: TRBJ1-5
clone size: .
D gene: .
CDR3 DNA: TGTGCCAGCAGCTTAGCCCCGGGTGAATATCAGCCCCAGCATTTT
CDR3 protein: CASSLAPGEYQPQHF

V gene: TRBV15
J gene: TRBJ1-2
clone size: .
D gene: .
CDR3 DNA: TGTGCCACCAGCAGAGCCGCGATACTGGACTATGGCTACACCTTC
CDR3 protein: CATSRAAILDYGYTF

V gene: TRBV7-6
J gene: TRBJ2-6
clone size: .
D gene: .
CDR3 DNA: TGTGCCAGCAGCCGAAGGGCAGGAGGCTCTGGGGCCAACGTCCTGACTTTC
CDR3 protein: CASSRRAGGSGANVLTF

V gene: TRBV4-1
J gene: TRBJ2-7
clone size: .
D gene: .
CDR3 DNA: TGCGCCAGCAGCCAAGATCGGGGACACTACTACGAGCAGTACTTC
CDR3 protein: CASSQDRGHYYEQYF

V gene: TRBV28
J gene: TRBJ2-2
clone size: .
D gene: TRBD2
CDR3 DNA: TGTGCCAGCAGCCCGGGGACTAGCGGCTCCACCGGGGAGCTGTTTTTT
CDR3 protein: CASSPGTSGSTGELFF

V gene: TRBV29-1
J gene: TRBJ2-5
clone size: .
D gene: TRBD1
CDR3 DNA: TGCAGCGCCGAGATCCCTGACAGGGGAGCCCAGTACTTC
CDR3 protein: CSAEIPDRGAQYF

V gene: TRBV7-8
J gene: TRBJ2-3
clone size: .
D gene: TRBD2
CDR3 DNA: TGTGCCAGCAGCTTACCGAGGGAGGGGACTTCGCGCACAGATACGCAGTATTTT
CDR3 protein: CASSLPREGTSRTDTQYF

V gene: TRBV10-2
J gene: TRBJ2-7
clone size: .
D gene: TRBD1
CDR3 DNA: TGCGCCAGCACCGGGACAGGGGGGGAGGAGCAGTACTTC
CDR3 protein: CASTGTGGEEQYF

V gene: TRBV10-1
J gene: TRBJ1-6
clone size: .
D gene: .
CDR3 DNA: TGCGCCAGCGATCCCCTCCACTTT
CDR3 protein: CASDPLHF

V gene: TRBV5-1
J gene: TRBJ2-1
clone size: .
D gene: .
CDR3 DNA: TGCGCCAGCTCCCTACTGGGGGGTGAGCAGTTCTTC
CDR3 protein: CASSLLGGEQFF

V gene: TRBV15
J gene: TRBJ2-1
clone size: .
D gene: .
CDR3 DNA: TGTGCCACCAGCGAGAACAATGAGCAGTTCTTC
CDR3 protein: CATSENNEQFF

V gene: TRBV7-2
J gene: TRBJ2-1
clone size: once
D gene: TRBD1
CDR3 DNA: TGTGCCAGCAGCTCAGGGCGTTCGCGAGGGGGCGATGAGCAGTTCTTC
CDR3 protein: CASSSGRSRGGDEQFF

V gene: TRBV25-1
J gene: TRBJ2-1
clone size: .
D gene: .
CDR3 DNA: TGTGCCAGCAGTGCCCTAGGGCGAAGCAATGAGCAGTTCTTC
CDR3 protein: CASSALGRSNEQFF

V gene: TRBV7-9
J gene: TRBJ2-1
clone size: .
D gene: .
CDR3 DNA: TGTGCCAGCAGCTGGCCTCGGGGGGCAGGGTTCTCCTACAATGAGCAGTTCTTC
CDR3 protein: CASSWPRGAGFSYNEQFF

V gene: TRBV7-9
J gene: TRBJ2-1
clone size: .
D gene: .
CDR3 DNA: TGTGCCAGCAGTTCCGACAGCCACAATGAGCAGTTCTTC
CDR3 protein: CASSSDSHNEQFF

V gene: TRBV7-8
J gene: TRBJ2-6
clone size: .
D gene: .
CDR3 DNA: TGTGCCAGCAGTTTTCCTCGTGGCCTCGGGGCCAACGTCCTGACTTTC
CDR3 protein: CASSFPRGLGANVLTF

V gene: TRBV9
J gene: TRBJ2-2
clone size: .
D gene: .
CDR3 DNA: TGTGCCAGCAGCGTACCTGGTGGGAGCTCGGCCGGGGAGCTGTTTTTT
CDR3 protein: CASSVPGGSSAGELFF

V gene: TRBV4-1
J gene: TRBJ2-1
clone size: .
D gene: TRBD2
CDR3 DNA: TGCGCCAGCAGCCAAGTACATCTAGCGGACCGTTACAATGAGCAGTTCTTC
CDR3 protein: CASSQVHLADRYNEQFF

V gene: TRBV19
J gene: TRBJ1-1
clone size: few
D gene: .
CDR3 DNA: TGTGCCAGTAGTATCTGGGAGAACACTGAAGCTTTCTTT
CDR3 protein: CASSIWENTEAFF

V gene: TRBV29-1
J gene: TRBJ2-7
clone size: .
D gene: TRBD1
CDR3 DNA: TGCAGCGTTGCAGGGGGCGAAATCTACGAGCAGTACTTC
CDR3 protein: CSVAGGEIYEQYF

V gene: TRBV29-1
J gene: TRBJ2-2
clone size: .
D gene: .
CDR3 DNA: TGCAGCGTTGAAGATAAAAAATCTAAGGGGGGCCCCACCGGGGAGCTGTTTTTT
CDR3 protein: CSVEDKKSKGGPTGELFF

V gene: TRBV13
J gene: TRBJ2-3
clone size: .
D gene: TRBD2
CDR3 DNA: TGTGCCAGCAGCTTAGGTAGCGGGAGGGGAAGCACAGATACGCAGTATTTT
CDR3 protein: CASSLGSGRGSTDTQYF